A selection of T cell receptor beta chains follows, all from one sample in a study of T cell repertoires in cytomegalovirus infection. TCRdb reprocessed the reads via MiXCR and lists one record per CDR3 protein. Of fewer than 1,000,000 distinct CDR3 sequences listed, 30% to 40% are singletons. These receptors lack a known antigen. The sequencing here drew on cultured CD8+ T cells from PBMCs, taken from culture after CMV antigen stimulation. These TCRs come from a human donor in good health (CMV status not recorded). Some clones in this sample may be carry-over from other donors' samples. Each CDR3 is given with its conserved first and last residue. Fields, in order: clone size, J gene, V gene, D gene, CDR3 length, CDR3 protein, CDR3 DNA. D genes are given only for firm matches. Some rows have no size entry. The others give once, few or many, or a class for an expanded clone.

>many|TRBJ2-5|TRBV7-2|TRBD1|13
CASSLDRVETQYF
TGTGCCAGCAGCCTCGACAGGGTAGAGACCCAGTACTTC
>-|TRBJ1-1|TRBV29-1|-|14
CSAHRAPVGPEAFF
TGCAGCGCCCACCGGGCCCCCGTCGGCCCTGAAGCTTTCTTT
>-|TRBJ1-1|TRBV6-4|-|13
CASSDRPWTEAFF
TGTGCCAGCAGTGACAGGCCGTGGACTGAAGCTTTCTTT
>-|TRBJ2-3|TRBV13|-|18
CASTTRRDPRTSTDTQYF
TGTGCCAGCACCACACGCCGGGACCCGAGGACCAGCACAGATACGCAGTATTTT
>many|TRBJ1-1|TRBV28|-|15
CASSPTAGVHTEAFF
TGTGCCAGCAGTCCTACGGCGGGTGTTCACACTGAAGCTTTCTTT
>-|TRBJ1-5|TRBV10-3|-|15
CAISETQAGNQPQHF
TGTGCCATCAGTGAAACCCAGGCGGGCAATCAGCCCCAGCATTTT
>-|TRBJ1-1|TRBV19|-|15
CASSQMSAGNTEAFF
TGTGCCAGTAGTCAGATGTCTGCCGGGAACACTGAAGCTTTCTTT
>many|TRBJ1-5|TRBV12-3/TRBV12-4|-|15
CASSLGDIMFQPQHF
TGTGCCAGCAGTTTAGGGGACATTATGTTTCAGCCCCAGCATTTT
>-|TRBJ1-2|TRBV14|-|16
CASSQGVNIANYGYTF
TGTGCCAGCAGCCAAGGCGTGAACATCGCTAACTATGGCTACACCTTC
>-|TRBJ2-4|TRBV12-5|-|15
CASAPDPVAKNIQYF
TGTGCTAGTGCCCCCGACCCCGTAGCCAAAAACATTCAGTACTTC
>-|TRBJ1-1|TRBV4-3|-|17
CASSQDPEGVMNTEAFF
TGCGCCAGCAGCCAAGATCCCGAAGGTGTGATGAACACTGAAGCTTTCTTT
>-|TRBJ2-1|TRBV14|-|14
CASSQDLLGNEQFF
TGTGCCAGCAGCCAAGATCTCCTGGGGAATGAGCAGTTCTTC
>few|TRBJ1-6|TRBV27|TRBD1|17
CASSPDPGDRNNSPLHF
TGTGCCAGCAGTCCCGATCCGGGGGACAGGAATAATTCACCCCTCCACTTT
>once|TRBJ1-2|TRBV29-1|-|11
CSATTGSGYTF
TGCAGCGCCACTACAGGGAGTGGCTACACCTTC
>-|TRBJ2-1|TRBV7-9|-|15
CVSSLRYVVGTEQFF
TGTGTCAGCAGCTTACGCTACGTAGTCGGAACTGAGCAGTTCTTC
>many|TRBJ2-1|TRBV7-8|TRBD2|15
CASSLEISGDNEQFF
TGTGCCAGCAGCTTAGAGATTAGCGGGGACAATGAGCAGTTCTTC
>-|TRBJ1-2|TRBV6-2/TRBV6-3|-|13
CASTVKGDYGYTF
TGTGCCAGCACCGTCAAGGGGGACTATGGCTACACCTTC
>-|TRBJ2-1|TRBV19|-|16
CASSIDAGSSYNEQFF
TGTGCCAGTAGTATTGACGCAGGGAGCTCCTACAATGAGCAGTTCTTC
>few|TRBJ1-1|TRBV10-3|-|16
CATLRTGTPRNTEAFF
TGTGCCACCTTACGAACAGGGACACCAAGGAACACTGAAGCTTTCTTT
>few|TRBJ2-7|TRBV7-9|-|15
CASSLVGSTRLEQYF
TGTGCCAGCAGCTTAGTGGGGAGTACCCGCTTGGAGCAGTACTTC
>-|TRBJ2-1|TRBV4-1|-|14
CASSQIGGDNEQFF
TGCGCCAGCAGCCAAATCGGCGGGGACAATGAGCAGTTCTTC
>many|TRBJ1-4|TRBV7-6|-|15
CASSLSGGVFEKLFF
TGTGCCAGCAGCTTATCCGGTGGAGTGTTTGAAAAACTGTTTTTT
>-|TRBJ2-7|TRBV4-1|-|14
CASSSGQVVDEQYF
TGCGCCAGCAGCTCCGGGCAGGTCGTGGACGAGCAGTACTTC
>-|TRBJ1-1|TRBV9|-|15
CASSGPGRRGTEAFF
TGTGCCAGCAGCGGGCCGGGCAGGCGGGGCACTGAAGCTTTCTTT
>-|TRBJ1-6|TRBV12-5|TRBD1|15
CASGMDRDYNSPLHF
TGTGCTAGTGGCATGGACAGGGATTATAATTCACCCCTCCACTTT
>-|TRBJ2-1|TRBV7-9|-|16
CASSWRKGPEYNEQFF
TGTGCCAGCAGCTGGCGGAAAGGGCCCGAGTACAATGAGCAGTTCTTC
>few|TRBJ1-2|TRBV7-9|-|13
CASSQSLRRGYTF
TGTGCCAGCAGCCAGAGTTTGCGTAGGGGCTACACCTTC
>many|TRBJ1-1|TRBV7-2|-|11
CASSLDVRAFF
TGTGCCAGCAGCTTAGACGTGAGGGCTTTCTTT
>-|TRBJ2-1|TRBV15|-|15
CATSGLGGLYNEQFF
TGTGCCACCAGCGGCCTGGGGGGCCTCTACAATGAGCAGTTCTTC
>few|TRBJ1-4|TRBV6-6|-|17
CASSYSIPTSTNEKLFF
TGTGCCAGCAGTTACTCGATCCCAACTTCAACTAATGAAAAACTGTTTTTT
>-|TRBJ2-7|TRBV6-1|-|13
CASSGGLNYEQYF
TGTGCCAGCAGTGGGGGACTTAACTACGAGCAGTACTTC
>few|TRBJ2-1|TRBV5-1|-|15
CASSFLGVFFYEQFF
TGCGCCAGCAGCTTTCTGGGGGTTTTTTTCTATGAGCAGTTCTTC
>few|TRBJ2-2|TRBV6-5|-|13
CASSYDTTGELFF
TGTGCCAGCAGTTATGACACCACCGGGGAGCTGTTTTTT
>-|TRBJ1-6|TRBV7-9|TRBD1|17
CASSASPGQGRNSPLHF
TGTGCCAGCAGCGCCTCACCGGGACAGGGGAGGAATTCACCCCTCCACTTT
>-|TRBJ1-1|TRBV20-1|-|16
CSARDQRQTRNTEAFF
TGCAGTGCTAGAGATCAGAGACAGACTAGGAACACTGAAGCTTTCTTT
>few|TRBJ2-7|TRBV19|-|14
CASSISGTPYEQYF
TGTGCCAGTAGTATCTCCGGGACACCCTACGAGCAGTACTTC
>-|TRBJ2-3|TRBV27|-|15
CASSLSGRLTDTQYF
TGTGCCAGCAGTTTATCGGGAAGATTGACAGATACGCAGTATTTT
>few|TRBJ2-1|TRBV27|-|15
CASKPAGVGPDEQFF
TGTGCCAGCAAACCTGCAGGGGTTGGTCCTGATGAGCAGTTCTTC
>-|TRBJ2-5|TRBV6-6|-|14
CASSYARGPETQYF
TGTGCCAGCAGTTACGCCCGCGGGCCCGAGACCCAGTACTTC
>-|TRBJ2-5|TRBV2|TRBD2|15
CATEDLAGQEETQYF
TGTGCCACGGAAGATTTAGCGGGCCAGGAAGAGACCCAGTACTTC
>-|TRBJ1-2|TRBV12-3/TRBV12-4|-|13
CASSLGHTHGYTF
TGTGCCAGCAGTTTGGGACACACCCATGGCTACACCTTC
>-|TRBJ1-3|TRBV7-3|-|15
CASSLAGTSGNTIYF
TGTGCCAGCAGCTTAGCGGGAACCTCTGGAAACACCATATATTTT
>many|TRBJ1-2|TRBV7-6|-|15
CASSWDGGINYGYTF
TGTGCCAGCAGCTGGGACGGTGGCATTAACTATGGCTACACCTTC
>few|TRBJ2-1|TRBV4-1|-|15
CASSPRGNNYNEQFF
TGCGCCAGCAGCCCGAGGGGGAACAACTACAATGAGCAGTTCTTC
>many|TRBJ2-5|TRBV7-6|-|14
CASSLGASQETQYF
TGTGCCAGCAGCTTAGGGGCCAGCCAAGAGACCCAGTACTTC
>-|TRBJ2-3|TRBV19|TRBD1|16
CASSIVQGILTDTQYF
TGTGCCAGTAGTATAGTACAGGGGATACTCACAGATACGCAGTATTTT
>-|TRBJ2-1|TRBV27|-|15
CASSSGRFSYNEQFF
TGTGCCAGCAGTTCTGGCAGGTTCTCCTACAATGAGCAGTTCTTC
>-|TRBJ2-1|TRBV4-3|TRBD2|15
CAGSQVASGGHEQFF
TGCGCCGGCAGCCAAGTGGCTAGCGGGGGCCATGAGCAGTTCTTC
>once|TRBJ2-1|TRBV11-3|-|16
CASSLEGQTFYNEQFF
TGTGCCAGCAGCTTGGAGGGACAGACATTTTACAATGAGCAGTTCTTC
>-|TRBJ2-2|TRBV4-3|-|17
CASSQGPEVLNTGELFF
TGCGCCAGCAGCCAAGGCCCCGAGGTTCTCAACACCGGGGAGCTGTTTTTT
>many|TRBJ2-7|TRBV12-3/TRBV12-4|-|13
CASSLGQPYEQYF
TGTGCCAGCAGTTTAGGTCAGCCCTACGAGCAGTACTTC
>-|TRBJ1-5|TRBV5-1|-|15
CASSLHGFSNQPQHF
TGCGCCAGCAGCTTGCATGGGTTTAGCAATCAGCCCCAGCATTTT
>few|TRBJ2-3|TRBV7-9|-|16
CASSQFTGSPTDTQYF
TGTGCCAGCAGCCAGTTCACAGGTTCACCTACAGATACGCAGTATTTT
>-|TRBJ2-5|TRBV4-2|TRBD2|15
CASRGRLAGAETQYF
TGTGCCAGCCGCGGCCGACTAGCGGGGGCAGAGACCCAGTACTTC
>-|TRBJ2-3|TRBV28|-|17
CASSFQVAWTSTDTQYF
TGTGCCAGCAGTTTCCAAGTAGCGTGGACTAGCACAGATACGCAGTATTTT
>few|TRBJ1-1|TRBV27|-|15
CASSLAPEGGTEAFF
TGTGCCAGCAGTTTGGCCCCGGAGGGTGGCACTGAAGCTTTCTTT